Listed below are T cell receptor beta chains from one sample, sequenced in a study of T cell responses to AZD1222 COVID-19 vaccine. Using immunoSEQ multiplex PCR, the repertoire was profiled, and TCRdb retains in-frame clones only, with some absent. Of about 82,000 clones listed, roughly nine tenths are singletons. Sequenced material: peripheral blood, taken on day 0 of AZD1222 vaccination. The receptors stem from an adult in good health. Each CDR3 is given with its conserved first and last residue. Each record gives: V gene, J gene, D gene, clone size, CDR3 DNA, CDR3 protein. The D gene is left open where the match is weak. Rows give clone size only sometimes, using once, few, many, or a class for an expanded clone.

>TRBV4-1|TRBJ1-4|NA|once
TGCGCCAGCAGCCCGGGGGCAGGTAATAATGAAAAACTGTTTTTT
CASSPGAGNNEKLFF
>TRBV28|TRBJ2-2|TRBD1|NA
TGTGCCAGCAGTGGGACAGGGGGGACCGGGGAGCTGTTTTTT
CASSGTGGTGELFF
>TRBV15|TRBJ1-2|NA|few
TGTGCCACCAGCAGAGGTGAGGGAGACGGCTACACCTTC
CATSRGEGDGYTF
>TRBV19|TRBJ1-1|NA|NA
TGTGCCAGTAGGGACAGGAACACTGAAGCTTTCTTT
CASRDRNTEAFF
>TRBV6-5|TRBJ2-3|NA|NA
TGTGCCAGCAGTTACTCACGGGCCGCGGGCACAGATACGCAGTATTTT
CASSYSRAAGTDTQYF
>TRBV19|TRBJ2-7|NA|NA
TGTGCCAGTAGTATACCCAGGGAGAGAGGGTACGAGCAGTACTTC
CASSIPRERGYEQYF
>TRBV28|TRBJ2-7|NA|NA
TGTGCCAGCAGTCCCCCGACACTTGGCTCCTACGAGCAGTACTTC
CASSPPTLGSYEQYF
>TRBV28|TRBJ1-4|NA|NA
TGTGCCAGCAGTTTCTCGAATGGCGAAAAACTGTTTTTT
CASSFSNGEKLFF
>TRBV5-1|TRBJ2-7|NA|NA
TGCGCCAGCAGCACCTTACCAACTAGCAACCACGAGCAGTACTTC
CASSTLPTSNHEQYF
>TRBV11-2|TRBJ2-5|NA|NA
TGTGCCAGCAGCTTAGACAGGGGAGAGACCCAGTACTTC
CASSLDRGETQYF
>TRBV28|TRBJ2-5|NA|NA
TGTGCCAGCAGTTTATTATCGGGTAAAGAGACCCAGTACTTC
CASSLLSGKETQYF
>TRBV5-1|TRBJ2-3|NA|NA
TGCGCCAGCAGCTTGTACGGACAGACTAGCACAGATACGCAGTATTTT
CASSLYGQTSTDTQYF
>TRBV3-1/TRBV3-2|TRBJ1-6|TRBD1|NA
TGTGCCAGCAGCCACTATGGAGGGACAGGGGAAAATTCACCCCTCCACTTT
CASSHYGGTGENSPLHF
>TRBV6-5|TRBJ1-4|NA|NA
TGTGCCAGCAGTTACGTGGTTGGTGAAAAACTGTTTTTT
CASSYVVGEKLFF
>TRBV14|TRBJ2-5|NA|NA
TGTGCCAGCAGCCAAGCAGGGTCGGAGACCCAGTACTTC
CASSQAGSETQYF
>TRBV6-5|TRBJ1-3|TRBD1|once
TGTGCCAGCAGCGACAGGGGTAGCACCATATATTTT
CASSDRGSTIYF
>TRBV27|TRBJ2-2|NA|NA
TGTGCCAGTAAATTTAAACCTTATGAAACCGGGGAGCTGTTTTTT
CASKFKPYETGELFF
>TRBV6-1|TRBJ2-1|TRBD2|NA
TGTGCCAGCAGTGAGACTAGCGGGTCCACTAATGAGCAGTTCTTC
CASSETSGSTNEQFF
>TRBV19|TRBJ2-4|NA|once
TGTGCCAGTAGTATAAAGACAGTAGCCAAAAACATTCAGTACTTC
CASSIKTVAKNIQYF